This TCR beta chain came from a study of cytomegalovirus exposure and HLA in healthy donors. Points from the study as a whole: TRBV6-2, TRBV6-3 and other indistinguishable V segments were excluded. TCR beta V- and J-gene trimming, according to a later analysis, was linked to a missense DCLRE1C variant.

Comment on this clone: What it binds is not known.

PCR involved 60 Vbeta and 13 Jbeta primers. Study processing details: As a later analysis found, there were tens of millions of unique TCR beta chains, of which roughly 11 million were shared. TCRdb's table, derived via immunoSEQ multiplex PCR, lists solely in-frame clones and lacks some. The D gene and trimming were derived from the DNA, and the V and J assignments and clone size from that table. The repertoire holds about 260,000 clones, with 70% to 90% as singletons. V trimming: 7 bases; J trimming: 2 bases; junction bases outside the gene matches: 7. The CDR3 sequence is 15 residues long. Germline loops: CDR1 MNHEY, CDR2 SVGAGI.

The receptor's source is a middle-aged woman in good health and CMV-seropositive. The source material was PBMCs. This rearrangement joins TRBV6-5 to TRBJ2-2, with TRBD1 matching 7 bases. The CDR3 spells CASTTDRENTGELFF. CDR3 in DNA: TGTGCCAGCACCACCGACAGGGAAAACACCGGGGAGCTGTTTTTT.